This T cell receptor beta chain is drawn from a study of response to subunit inactivated influenza vaccine (dated by TCRdb to about 2018). The study in broad terms: The study used deep quantitative T cell receptor repertoire profiling to track responses to a trivalent subunit inactivated influenza vaccine.

The library was obtained by RT-PCR. TCRdb names Illumina HiSeq 2500 as the instrument used. TCRdb cleaned the public reads at Q25 with fastp, built clones with MiXCR and kept in-frame beta chains. Merged by CDR3 protein, the rows form single entries marked with the most common genes and DNA. Within this sample are hundreds of thousands of distinct CDR3 sequences, with approximately 17% of them counted one time only. The biggest ten clones account for approximately 11% of the sample. With respect to this clonotype: The specificity of this receptor is unknown. No base-level quality is on record; no much larger clone is a single base apart.

The germline V gene (reference sequence) gives CDR1 as SEHNR and CDR2 as FQNEAQ. The CDR3, cysteine through phenylalanine, is 14 amino acids long. Left in the record is the CDR3 DNA by itself, 42 bases read in frame from the first base. The junction shows trimming of 5 bases on V and 2 bases on J, and the gene matches do not reach 3 bases of it. Overall study outcomes, separate from this receptor: It was suggested by the authors that each seasonal influenza vaccination may recruit only a limited number of new T cells.

The source material was PBMCs from blood, sampled 5 days after vaccination. The V and J segments used are TRBV7-9 and TRBJ2-7; 10 nucleotides in the junction match TRBD2. The clonotype comes from a man aged 45-60 years who received an inactivated influenza vaccine. Donor details come from another sample of the same person, matched by shared clones. For the CDR3, the sequence is CASSNLAGAYEQYF. The sequenced DNA is TGTGCCAGCAGCAATCTAGCGGGAGCCTACGAGCAGTACTTC.